These 10 T cell receptor beta chains were sequenced from one sample in a study of cytotoxic CD8 clonotypes in ibrutinib-treated CLL. The table came from immunoSEQ multiplex PCR; TCRdb's copy has only in-frame clones and leaves some out. This table holds roughly 97,000 clones, around 73% found once. Source: PBMCs, taken after 12 months of ibrutinib treatment. Source of these receptors: a human donor with chronic lymphocytic leukemia.

The rearrangement uses TRBV6-1 and TRBJ2-2; D may correspond to TRBD1 or TRBD2 (5 bases each). This CDR3 comprises 15 residues. Germline V gives CDR1 MNHNS, CDR2 SASEGT. Deletions cut 7 bases from V and 1 base from J, with 13 bases between. The CDR3 nucleotides read TGTGCCAGCATTTCAGGGACCAAGAACACCGGGGAGCTGTTTTTT. This encodes CASISGTKNTGELFF.

J is TRBJ1-2 and V is TRBV30; D uncertain. Germline V CDR1 and CDR2: GTSNPN, SVGIG (reference sequence). The CDR3 totals 15 residues. V lost 3 bases to trimming and J lost 8 bases, with 22 bases between them. DNA of the CDR3: TGTGCCTGGAGCGCGAGGTCTCACCTCCCCCAAGGCTACACCTTC. Translated, it gives CAWSARSHLPQGYTF.

This rearrangement joins TRBV5-1 to TRBJ1-6, with 8 bases that match TRBD1. Germline V gives CDR1 SGHRS, CDR2 YFSETQ. The CDR3 extends over 14 amino acids. V was clipped by 6 bases and J by 6 bases; unmatched bases: 5. The CDR3 coding sequence is TGCGCCAGCACCTCGACAGGGGCTAATTCACCCCTCCACTTT. Protein: CASTSTGANSPLHF.

V is TRBV25-1 and J is TRBJ2-3; the D call may be TRBD1 or TRBD2 (5 bases each). V was shortened by 1 base and J by 5 bases, with 19 bases between the two germline ends. Germline V gene lookup returns CDR1 MGHDK and CDR2 SYGVNS. The CDR3 loop spans 17 amino acids. The CDR3 DNA reads as TGTGCCAGCAGTGAATTCAGAGGGGAACCCCCATTAGATACGCAGTATTTT. Protein: CASSEFRGEPPLDTQYF.

This chain joins TRBV13 and TRBJ1-1; 8 positions agree with TRBD1. CDR3 size: 16 residues. Germline-derived CDR1 and CDR2 are PRHDT and FYEKMQ (reference sequence). V was clipped by 3 bases and J by 5 bases; unmatched bases: 11. CDR3 sequence reads: CASSFRWPTGGTEAFF. In DNA form, the CDR3 reads TGTGCCAGCAGCTTCCGTTGGCCCACAGGGGGAACTGAAGCTTTCTTT.

V is TRBV27 and J is TRBJ2-2; D perhaps matches TRBD1 (5 bases). Germline V gene lookup returns CDR1 MNHEY and CDR2 SMNVEV (reference sequence). With 5 bases removed from V and 7 bases from J, the gap between germline ends came to 8 bases. The CDR3 spans 12 residues. The CDR3 spells CASSQGNGELFF. The CDR3 coding sequence is TGTGCCAGCAGTCAGGGCAACGGGGAGCTGTTTTTT.

The genes are TRBV7-2 and TRBJ2-2; D remains ambiguous. This CDR3 is built from 13 residues. V shed 6 bases and J shed 3 bases, with 8 bases lying between them. CDR1 is SGHTA, CDR2 FQGNSA, per germline. The CDR3 nucleotides are TGTGCCAGCAGTATAAGATACACCGGGGAGCTGTTTTTT. This gives the protein CASSIRYTGELFF.

This clone was observed once. The chain employs TRBV11-3 and TRBJ2-3, with D hard to call. CDR3 length: 16 amino acids. V was cut by 2 bases and J by 3 bases, with 15 bases left in between. The germline CDR1 and CDR2 sequences are SGHNT and YENEEA. As DNA, the CDR3 is TGTGCCAGCAGCTTATTTGGTGCCGGTGGAACAGATACGCAGTATTTT. Its protein product is CASSLFGAGGTDTQYF.

This clone came up once. Here the CDR3 DNA reads TGTGCCAGCAGTAAACTGGACAGGGACTCCTACGAGCAGTACTTC. Amino acid sequence: CASSKLDRDSYEQYF. The rearrangement links TRBV25-1 to TRBJ2-7; 8 bases are shared with TRBD1. CDR3 length: 15 residues. Germline CDR1 and CDR2: MGHDK and SYGVNS. Germline trimming cut 5 bases from V and 0 bases from J; bases unmatched to any gene: 6.

The genes are TRBV2 and TRBJ2-2, with a tentative D call TRBD1 (5 bases). Trimming took off 4 bases at V and 1 base at J, with 10 bases between the two ends. This CDR3 has 15 residues. Germline loops: CDR1 SNHLY, CDR2 FYNNEI. The CDR3 bases are TGTGCCAGCAGTGGAGCGACAGTGAACACCGGGGAGCTGTTTTTT. Protein product: CASSGATVNTGELFF.